Sequencing of this TCR beta chain was carried out in a study of T cell responses to AZD1222 COVID-19 vaccine. Study information: Pooled in the analysis were second doses at about 4 or about 12 weeks.

CDR1 and CDR2 from the germline V gene are SEHNR and FQNEAQ (reference sequence). Trimming removed 1 base from V and 6 bases from J, with 16 bases in between. This CDR3 contains 17 residues. The repertoire was sequenced with immunoSEQ multiplex PCR; TCRdb's copy has only in-frame clones and lacks some. Of about 99,000 clones detected, about 85% appear once; the ten largest clones hold around 3.2%. The sequence derives from an adult in good health. The chain carries TRBV7-9 and TRBJ1-6; tentatively, D is TRBD1 (6 bases). The sample was peripheral blood, taken on day 0 of AZD1222 vaccination. Here the CDR3 reads CASSLERTANLNSPLHF. CDR3 DNA sequence: TGTGCCAGCAGCTTAGAACGGACAGCCAACCTTAATTCACCCCTCCACTTT. The complete variable domain, with remaining parts taken from reference TRBV7-9 and TRBJ1-6, reads DTGVSQNPRHKITKRGQNVTFRCDPISEHNRLYWYRQTLGQGPEFLTYFQNEAQLEKSRLLSDRFSAERPKGSFSTLEIQRTEQGDSAMYLCASSLERTANLNSPLHFGNGTRLTVT.